One sample yielded the 30 T cell receptor beta chains listed below, sequenced in a study of T cell responses to AZD1222 COVID-19 vaccine. TCRdb's copy holds only in-frame clones and misses some; the assay was immunoSEQ multiplex PCR. The sample carries over 150,000 clones, approximately 92% recorded once. The sequencing used peripheral blood, collected on day 0 of AZD1222 vaccination. The receptor set was obtained from an adult in good health.

The chain is built from TRBV6-2 or TRBV6-3 and TRBJ1-1; D possibly corresponds to TRBD1 (5 bases). The CDR3 covers 15 residues. Between the trimmed V and J ends, which lost 6 bases and 1 base, there was a span of 15 bases. Germline V CDR1 and CDR2: MNHEY, SVGEGT. Here the CDR3 DNA reads TGTGCCAGCAGCCCCCGGGGCAGACAGAACACTGAAGCTTTCTTT. It codes for CASSPRGRQNTEAFF.

The gene calls are TRBV29-1 and TRBJ2-3; D is uncertain. Germline-derived CDR1 and CDR2 are SQVTM and ANQGSEA. V lost 4 bases and J lost 2, with 13 bases in between. CDR3 size: 14 residues. CDR3 sequence (DNA): TGCAGCGTTGGCCTTAGCCCATTCACAGATACGCAGTATTTT. This codes for CSVGLSPFTDTQYF.

This sequence joins TRBV5-6 and TRBJ2-2, with a possible D match to TRBD1 (6 bases). Trimming removed 7 bases at V and 6 bases at J, with 22 bases between. The CDR3 spans 16 residues. Germline CDR1 is SGHDT and CDR2 is YYEEEE. The chain's CDR3 is CASFPMGAKVSGELFF. In DNA form, the CDR3 reads TGTGCCAGCTTCCCCATGGGGGCGAAGGTATCCGGGGAGCTGTTTTTT.

The chain is built from TRBV30 and TRBJ2-5, with TRBD2 matching over 10 bases. The CDR3 extends over 14 amino acids. The junction had 3 bases not matched to a gene; V was cut back by 0 bases and J by 5 bases. Germline CDR1 GTSNPN, CDR2 SVGIG (reference sequence). CDR3 coding DNA: TGTGCCTGGAGTGTGGGACTAGCGTGGGAGACCCAGTACTTC. It yields the protein CAWSVGLAWETQYF.

This clone appeared a single time. CDR3 nucleotide sequence: TGTGCCAGCAGCCGCGCTTTGATGTACAAGGAGAACACTGAAGCTTTCTTT. As protein: CASSRALMYKENTEAFF. The chain joins TRBV3-1 (or the pseudogene TRBV3-2) to TRBJ1-1; no reliable D call. The germline V and J ends were trimmed by 4 bases and 1 base, with 19 bases remaining between them. The CDR3 has 17 residues. Per germline, CDR1 LGHDT and CDR2 YNNKEL (reference sequence).

The gene calls are TRBV19 and TRBJ1-2; D is possibly TRBD1 (5 bases). The V end was cut by 10 bases, the J end by 1 base, with 19 bases between. The CDR3 length is 15 residues. The germline gives CDR1 LNHDA, CDR2 SQIVND (reference sequence). In nucleotides, the CDR3 is TGTGCCACCATTTCAAGTGACAGCCTTAACTATGGCTACACCTTC. It encodes CATISSDSLNYGYTF.

The chain is built from TRBV9 and TRBJ2-6, with D perhaps assigned TRBD1 or TRBD2 (5 bases each). Germline V gene sequence: CDR1 SGDLS, CDR2 YYNGEE. This CDR3 contains 17 residues. V dropped 0 bases and J dropped 1 base, with 11 bases sitting between them. The CDR3 sequence: CASSVEGWGSGANVLTF. Here the CDR3 DNA reads TGTGCCAGCAGCGTAGAAGGATGGGGGTCTGGGGCCAACGTCCTGACTTTC.

V and J are TRBV7-8 and TRBJ2-7; possible D gene TRBD2, 6 bases. The germline V gene encodes CDR1 SGHVS and CDR2 FQNEAQ. Between the trimmed V and J ends, which lost 7 bases and 0 bases, there was a span of 13 bases. The CDR3 runs to 14 residues. CDR3 protein: CASTPAEGSYEQYF. The CDR3, as DNA: TGTGCCAGCACCCCCGCGGAGGGCTCCTACGAGCAGTACTTC.

The chain carries TRBV7-6 and TRBJ1-1, with TRBD1 matching 7 bases. Unmatched junction bases numbered 10, after V lost 5 bases and J lost 4 bases. This CDR3 spans 15 amino acids. CDR1 is SGHVS and CDR2 is FNYEAQ in the germline V gene. The CDR3: CASSIDRVAGTEAFF. In nucleotides, the CDR3 is TGTGCCAGCAGCATCGACAGGGTTGCGGGCACTGAAGCTTTCTTT.

The gene calls are TRBV19 and TRBJ1-4, with 7 bases lining up with TRBD1. This CDR3 comprises 14 residues. V lost 5 bases and J lost 8; bases outside the gene matches: 8. CDR1 and CDR2 from the germline V gene are LNHDA and SQIVND (reference sequence). For the CDR3, the DNA is TGTGCCAGTAGTGTCCAGGGGGAGAGAGAAAAACTGTTTTTT. Translating it yields CASSVQGEREKLFF.

The chain links TRBV20-1 to TRBJ2-4, with D unclear. V gave up 0 bases and J gave up 8 bases, with 5 bases separating them. CDR3 length: 11 residues. CDR1 and CDR2 (germline): DFQATT, SNEGSKA (reference sequence). CDR3 amino acids: CSARDLYIQYF. The CDR3 nucleotides read TGCAGTGCTAGAGATTTATACATTCAGTACTTC.

The chain joins TRBV5-6 to TRBJ2-1; D possibly corresponds to TRBD2 (6 bases). This CDR3 comprises 16 residues. Per the germline V gene, CDR1 is SGHDT and CDR2 is YYEEEE. The V gene lost 1 base and the J gene lost 3 bases, with 14 bases spanning the gap. Written as DNA, the CDR3 is TGTGCCAGCAGCTTGAGGGCGGGGAACATCTACAATGAGCAGTTCTTC. It codes for CASSLRAGNIYNEQFF.

This chain links TRBV2 with TRBJ1-5, with D maybe TRBD1 (5 bases). V lost 7 bases, J lost 9 bases, and 13 bases lay in between. The CDR3 is 12 residues long. Per germline, CDR1 SNHLY and CDR2 FYNNEI. The CDR3 loop is CASTNLGTPQHF. CDR3 bases: TGTGCCAGCACAAACCTCGGGACGCCCCAGCATTTT.

The V gene is TRBV10-1, the J gene TRBJ2-1, with D possibly matching TRBD2 (5 bases). The germline gives CDR1 WNHNN, CDR2 SYGVQD (reference sequence). The V end was cut by 3 bases, the J end by 5 bases, with 14 bases between. This CDR3 comprises 15 residues. The chain's CDR3 is CASSDPVGSNNEQFF. CDR3 in DNA: TGCGCCAGCAGTGACCCCGTTGGGAGTAACAATGAGCAGTTCTTC.

The rearrangement joins TRBV5-5 to TRBJ2-7, with D perhaps being TRBD1 or TRBD2 (5 bases each). Germline V CDR1 and CDR2: SGHKS, YYEKEE (reference sequence). The V and J ends lost 0 bases and 2 bases respectively, with 12 bases between them. The CDR3 has 15 amino acids. Here the CDR3 DNA reads TGTGCCAGCAGCTTGGGGGACCCCCTAACCTACGAGCAGTACTTC. As protein: CASSLGDPLTYEQYF.

The chain links TRBV7-6 to TRBJ1-3, with D tentatively TRBD1 (6 bases). The CDR3 length is 16 residues. Germline V gene sequence: CDR1 SGHVS, CDR2 FNYEAQ. V was trimmed by 5 bases and J by 0 bases, leaving 14 bases between them. The CDR3 bases are TGTGCCAGCAGCCCCTCGACAGGATTCTCTGGAAACACCATATATTTT. Its translation: CASSPSTGFSGNTIYF.

This clone showed up just once. The rearrangement joins TRBV18 to TRBJ1-4; 9 bases line up with TRBD1. Per the germline V gene, CDR1 is KGHSH and CDR2 is LQKENI. The CDR3 runs to 13 residues. With 5 bases clipped from V and 8 bases from J, the junction kept 3 bases outside the gene matches. This chain's CDR3 is CASSGTGSEKLFF. The CDR3 DNA reads TGTGCCAGCTCAGGGACAGGGTCCGAAAAACTGTTTTTT.

The chain is built from TRBV6-5 and TRBJ2-7; D is uncertain. Trimming removed 4 bases at V and 3 bases at J, with 16 bases between. Germline CDR1 reads MNHEY; CDR2 reads SVGAGI. CDR3 size: 15 residues. CDR3 in DNA: TGTGCCAGCAGTTCCCCCGTTGGCTCGGTCTACGAGCAGTACTTC. Its protein product is CASSSPVGSVYEQYF.

The rearrangement joins TRBV11-1 to TRBJ2-5; D remains unclear. Trimming took off 4 bases at V and 4 bases at J, with 7 bases between the two ends. The CDR3 totals 12 residues. In germline, CDR1 is SGHAT, CDR2 FQDESV (reference sequence). The CDR3 sequence is CASSYAGETQYF. DNA for the CDR3: TGTGCCAGCAGCTATGCTGGAGAGACCCAGTACTTC.

The chain links TRBV11-1 to TRBJ2-1, with D unclear. The CDR3 extends over 13 amino acids. CDR1 and CDR2 (germline): SGHAT, FQDESV (reference sequence). V dropped 1 base and J dropped 9 bases, with 10 bases sitting between them. CDR3 loop: CASSLVFGAEQFF. Written as DNA, the CDR3 is TGTGCCAGCAGCTTAGTTTTCGGCGCTGAGCAGTTCTTC. The entire variable domain, with the rest obtained from reference TRBV11-1 and TRBJ2-1, is as follows: EAEVAQSPRYKITEKSQAVAFWCDPISGHATLYWYRQILGQGPELLVQFQDESVVDDSQLPKDRFSAERLKGVDSTLKIQPAELGDSAMYLCASSLVFGAEQFFGPGTRLTVL.

In nucleotides, the CDR3 is TGTGCCAGCAGTTACTCGGCGAGGAATGAGCAGTTCTTC. This sequence encodes CASSYSARNEQFF. The chain couples TRBV6-6 to TRBJ2-1; D is uncertain. Germline V gives CDR1 MNHNY, CDR2 SVGAGI (reference sequence). The germline V and J ends were trimmed by 0 bases and 7 bases, with 7 bases remaining between them. This CDR3 is built from 13 residues.

The rearrangement uses TRBV9 and TRBJ1-6; TRBD1 agrees at 10 bases. In germline, CDR1 is SGDLS, CDR2 YYNGEE. CDR3 length: 15 amino acids. V was pared by 1 base and J by 8 bases, with 3 bases of the junction left unmatched. The chain's CDR3 is CASSVSGTGDSPLHF. DNA for the CDR3: TGTGCCAGCAGCGTATCCGGGACAGGGGATTCACCCCTCCACTTT.

The V and J genes are TRBV2 and TRBJ1-1; tentative D call: TRBD1 (5 bases). The V gene's germline CDR1 is SNHLY and CDR2 FYNNEI. V gave up 7 bases and J gave up 4 bases, with 13 bases separating them. This CDR3 has 13 residues. CDR3 DNA: TGTGCCAGCATCCCGACAGTTGGCACTGAAGCTTTCTTT. This sequence encodes CASIPTVGTEAFF.

The V call is TRBV19, the J call TRBJ1-1; possibly TRBD1 for D (6 bases). V lost 9 bases and J lost 0, with 11 bases in between. There are 13 residues in the CDR3. Germline loops: CDR1 LNHDA, CDR2 SQIVND (reference sequence). CDR3 region: CASSTGLNTEAFF. The CDR3 region has the DNA TGTGCCAGCTCGACAGGCTTGAACACTGAAGCTTTCTTT.

The V and J genes are TRBV5-1 and TRBJ1-2; 7 nucleotides align to TRBD1. Germline V gene sequence: CDR1 SGHRS, CDR2 YFSETQ. The CDR3 extends over 14 amino acids. Trimming cost V 2 bases and J 4 bases; bases outside gene matches: 5. Written as DNA, the CDR3 is TGCGCCAGCAGCTTACAGGGGTTTAGCTATGGCTACACCTTC. This gives the protein CASSLQGFSYGYTF.

The chain recombines TRBV4-1 with TRBJ1-4; D remains unclear. Trimming took 4 bases from V and 0 from J, leaving 12 bases between them. Germline V CDR1 and CDR2: MGHRA, YSYEKL. This CDR3 spans 16 amino acids. The CDR3 bases are TGCGCCAGCAGCCCCCGCAGGCCAGCAACTAATGAAAAACTGTTTTTT. Protein sequence: CASSPRRPATNEKLFF.

The CDR3 loop reads CAAGTQPYEQYF. The CDR3 DNA is TGTGCCGCAGGGACACAACCCTACGAGCAGTACTTC. The chain links TRBV7-9 to TRBJ2-7, with a possible D match to TRBD1 (6 bases). This CDR3 spans 12 amino acids. Trimming left V 11 bases short and J 2 bases short, with 13 bases between. Germline lookup yields CDR1 SEHNR and CDR2 FQNEAQ (reference sequence). The full variable domain, its missing parts supplied by reference TRBV7-9 and TRBJ2-7, is DTGVSQNPRHKITKRGQNVTFRCDPISEHNRLYWYRQTLGQGPEFLTYFQNEAQLEKSRLLSDRFSAERPKGSFSTLEIQRTEQGDSAMYLCAAGTQPYEQYFGPGTRLTVT.

The rearrangement links TRBV6-5 to TRBJ1-1, with 8 nucleotides matching TRBD1. Trimming took 8 bases from V and 2 from J; bases not matched to a gene: 10. CDR3 length: 15 residues. The V gene's germline CDR1 is MNHEY and CDR2 SVGAGI. The CDR3 DNA reads as TGTGCCAGCCGAATGGGCAGGGGGCCTAACACTGAAGCTTTCTTT. It yields the protein CASRMGRGPNTEAFF.

This chain joins TRBV5-8 and TRBJ1-5; D unresolved. Per germline, CDR1 SGHTS and CDR2 YDEGEE. The CDR3 contains 17 residues. V gave up 3 bases and J gave up 5 bases, with 21 bases separating them. CDR3 in amino acids: CASSYLRIRDGYQPQHF. The CDR3 DNA sequence: TGTGCCAGCAGCTACCTCCGGATCCGGGATGGTTATCAGCCCCAGCATTTT.

The chain combines TRBV2 with TRBJ1-3; D remains unclear. V was shortened by 2 bases and J by 0 bases, with 11 bases between the two germline ends. Germline CDR1 SNHLY, CDR2 FYNNEI. The CDR3 runs 16 residues. The CDR3 DNA reads TGTGCCAGCAGTGAAAGCGGGGAGAGCTCTGGAAACACCATATATTTT. It is translated as CASSESGESSGNTIYF.